This T cell receptor (beta chain) was identified during a study of T-cell reconstitution after alpha-beta-depleted transplantation in children. Findings and limits, study-wide: Diversity of TCRbeta at day 60 was high in some patients, arising from surviving recipient T cells and thymic progenitors. Several hundred expanded graft clones reportedly supplied alpha-beta T cells about two months after transplant. T-cell numbers and diversity, one year after transplant, stemmed largely from T cells that were newly produced.

This clonotype was counted ten times or more. Its matching antigen is unknown. Unique molecular identifiers featured in how the TCRbeta library was prepared. Each CDR3 protein gets one entry after TCRdb re-called the PCR reads with MiXCR. This sample has hundreds of thousands of distinct CDR3 sequences, with more than 20% found just once. Sequencing used PBMCs, obtained before TCRalphabeta/CD19-depleted stem cell transplant. This receptor was taken from a girl under 10 years old with Fanconi anemia, due to receive a stem cell transplant.

In nucleotides, the CDR3 is TGCAGTGCTCTGGACAGTAATTCACCCCTCCACTTT. This gives the protein CSALDSNSPLHF. The rearrangement uses TRBV20-1 and TRBJ1-6; D perhaps matches TRBD1 (6 bases). V was cut by 5 bases and J by 6 bases, with 8 bases left in between. This CDR3 region has 12 residues. Germline V gene data show CDR1 as DFQATT and CDR2 as SNEGSKA (reference sequence).